Described below is a single T cell receptor beta chain sequence and its context. As yet, its antigen is unknown. These data belong to a study of cytomegalovirus exposure and HLA in healthy donors. Findings and limits, study-wide: Most subjects had HLA-A and HLA-B alleles reportedly predicted accurately by TCR beta sequences.

Germline assignment: CDR1 MNHEY and CDR2 SVGAGI. The V segment lost 1 base and the J segment 7 bases; nucleotides outside the gene matches: 10. The CDR3 length is 16 residues. The study ran its PCR with 60 Vbeta and 13 Jbeta primers. Method: immunoSEQ multiplex PCR; TCRdb's copy keeps in-frame clones and lacks some. The table records roughly 180,000 clones, approximately 80% of them present only once. This rearrangement joins TRBV6-5 to TRBJ2-7; 10 positions match TRBD1. The sequencing input was PBMCs. The clonotype was recovered from a woman in her 30s in good health and CMV-seropositive. The CDR3 DNA reads as TGTGCCAGCAGTTACTTAGACAGGGGGCGCCCCGGGGAGCAGTACTTC. Amino acids: CASSYLDRGRPGEQYF.